These 10 T cell receptor beta chains were all obtained from the same sample, sequenced in a study of blood T cell repertoires in COVID-19. Clones were read by immunoSEQ multiplex PCR, and TCRdb kept only the in-frame ones, dropping some. This sample has around 330,000 clones, with approximately 88% found just once. The sequenced sample was peripheral blood. These receptor sequences come from a woman between 25 and 40 years old with COVID-19, enrolled during active disease.

Only one count was recorded for this clone. The J gene is TRBJ1-4, the V gene TRBV27; maybe TRBD1 (5 bases). The CDR3 runs 14 residues. CDR1 is MNHEY, CDR2 SMNVEV, per germline (reference sequence). Trimming shortened V by 3 bases and J by 3 bases, and 8 bases separated the two germline ends. The CDR3 region is CASSFWGSNEKLFF. As DNA, the CDR3 is TGTGCCAGCAGTTTCTGGGGCTCTAATGAAAAACTGTTTTTT.

The gene calls are TRBV3-1 (or the pseudogene TRBV3-2) and TRBJ2-1; D gene uncertain. The germline V and J ends were trimmed by 2 bases and 3 bases, with 5 bases remaining between them. The CDR3 spans 13 residues. Germline V gene lookup returns CDR1 LGHDT and CDR2 YNNKEL (reference sequence). The CDR3 nucleotides read TGTGCCAGCAGCCAATCTAGCTACAATGAGCAGTTCTTC. The encoded protein is CASSQSSYNEQFF.

Of note for this clone: In the same sample, other DNA sequences code for this CDR3. The V call is TRBV7-9, the J call TRBJ2-7; 9 positions match TRBD2. The V gene's germline CDR1 is SEHNR and CDR2 FQNEAQ (reference sequence). The CDR3 is 16 amino acids. V shed 5 bases, J shed 3 bases, and the junction held 11 bases outside the gene matches. CDR3 in amino acids: CASSPTAAGGLYEQYF. The CDR3 nucleotides read TGTGCCAGCAGCCCAACGGCGGCGGGGGGGCTCTACGAGCAGTACTTC.

V gene TRBV19 combines with J gene TRBJ1-1; 7 bases match TRBD1. CDR1 is LNHDA, CDR2 SQIVND, per germline (reference sequence). The V segment lost 3 bases and the J segment 3 bases; nucleotides outside the gene matches: 7. This CDR3 has 15 amino acids. The CDR3: CASSIKGAGYTEAFF. CDR3 DNA sequence: TGTGCCAGTAGTATTAAGGGGGCAGGGTACACTGAAGCTTTCTTT.

The rearrangement uses TRBV18 and TRBJ2-1, with D possibly matching TRBD2 (5 bases). The CDR3 spans 15 residues. Trimming stripped 6 bases from V and 4 bases from J, with 16 bases between. CDR1 is KGHSH and CDR2 is LQKENI in the germline V gene. The CDR3 spells CASSPTTGEYNEQFF. Here the CDR3 DNA reads TGTGCCAGCTCCCCTACCACCGGGGAGTACAATGAGCAGTTCTTC. The full variable domain, rest sourced from reference TRBV18 and TRBJ2-1, is NAGVMQNPRHLVRRRGQEARLRCSPMKGHSHVYWYRQLPEEGLKFMVYLQKENIIDESGMPKERFSAEFPKEGPSILRIQQVVRGDSAAYFCASSPTTGEYNEQFFGPGTRLTVL.

J is TRBJ1-5 and V is TRBV4-3; unclear D gene. CDR3 length: 15 residues. In germline, CDR1 is LGHNA, CDR2 YSLEER. Trimming took 4 bases from V and 6 from J, leaving 16 bases between them. The CDR3 loop is CASSRSVGAAQPQHF. The CDR3 DNA reads TGCGCCAGCAGCCGCTCTGTGGGAGCCGCTCAGCCCCAGCATTTT.

V usage is TRBV6-1 and J usage is TRBJ1-5, with D unclear. The CDR3 contains 15 residues. Germline V CDR1 and CDR2: MNHNS, SASEGT. The V gene lost 3 bases and the J gene lost 3 bases, with 12 bases spanning the gap. The CDR3 spells CASSEVWQDNQPQHF. CDR3 coding DNA: TGTGCCAGCAGTGAGGTTTGGCAGGACAATCAGCCCCAGCATTTT.

This clone was picked up a small number of times. The chain joins TRBV4-1 to TRBJ1-2; D gene uncertain. Germline CDR1 MGHRA, CDR2 YSYEKL. The V end lost 1 base, the J end lost 1 base, and 10 bases lay between the germline ends. This CDR3 comprises 15 residues. CDR3 residues: CASSQGPGFNYGYTF. DNA of the CDR3: TGCGCCAGCAGCCAAGGACCGGGATTTAACTATGGCTACACCTTC.

V is TRBV5-1 and J is TRBJ2-3; D possibly corresponds to TRBD2 (7 bases). V was shortened by 4 bases and J by 8 bases, with 17 bases between the two germline ends. The germline V gene encodes CDR1 SGHRS and CDR2 YFSETQ. CDR3 length equals 14 residues. CDR3 in DNA: TGCGCCAGCAGCAGAGACGGGGGGCTGGGTACGCAGTATTTT. This sequence encodes CASSRDGGLGTQYF. Full variable domain (missing parts from reference TRBV5-1 and TRBJ2-3): KAGVTQTPRYLIKTRGQQVTLSCSPISGHRSVSWYQQTPGQGLQFLFEYFSETQRNKGNFPGRFSGRQFSNSRSEMNVSTLELGDSALYLCASSRDGGLGTQYFGPGTRLTVL.

This clone has just a few counts. The chain joins TRBV13 to TRBJ1-3; the D gene is possibly TRBD1 (5 bases). Germline assignment: CDR1 PRHDT and CDR2 FYEKMQ (reference sequence). This CDR3 comprises 14 residues. V was trimmed by 0 bases and J by 4 bases, leaving 7 bases between them. The CDR3 sequence: CASSLGTEGNTIYF. The CDR3 DNA reads as TGTGCCAGCAGCTTAGGGACAGAGGGAAACACCATATATTTT.